The next 10 T cell receptor beta chains were all read from a single sample in a study of blood T cell repertoires in COVID-19. The assay was immunoSEQ multiplex PCR, and TCRdb's table has in-frame clones only and misses some. The sample lists a few hundred thousand clones; 80% to 95% were seen once. The material sequenced was PBMCs or T cells enriched from blood (not recorded which). The source of these receptors is a woman between 40 and 50 years old who had been exposed to COVID-19.

This chain joins TRBV6-2 or TRBV6-3 and TRBJ1-2; maybe TRBD1 (6 bases). This CDR3 is 16 amino acids long. Germline CDR1 MNHEY, CDR2 SVGEGT. Trimming shortened V by 0 bases and J by 1 base, and 12 bases separated the two germline ends. CDR3 region: CASSYSSGDINYGYTF. The CDR3 DNA follows: TGTGCCAGCAGTTACTCGAGTGGGGACATTAACTATGGCTACACCTTC.

The V and J genes are TRBV5-1 and TRBJ2-3; perhaps TRBD1 as D (6 bases). Germline V gene sequence: CDR1 SGHRS, CDR2 YFSETQ. Trimming cost V 3 bases and J 1 base, with 9 bases left between them. The CDR3 is made up of 14 amino acids. This chain's CDR3 is CASSSGARTDTQYF. DNA of the CDR3: TGCGCCAGCAGCTCAGGGGCCCGCACAGATACGCAGTATTTT.

V is TRBV5-8 and J is TRBJ2-1; 7 bases are a match to TRBD1. The J segment lost 10 bases and the V segment lost 4 bases, leaving 8 bases of the junction unmatched. The CDR3 contains 13 residues. Germline CDR1 SGHTS, CDR2 YDEGEE. The CDR3 DNA sequence: TGTGCCAGCAGCATTGACAGGGATCGGGAGCAGTTCTTC. It yields the protein CASSIDRDREQFF.

V and J are TRBV7-8 and TRBJ1-3; possibly TRBD1 for D (5 bases). Per germline, CDR1 SGHVS and CDR2 FQNEAQ. The V and J ends lost 3 bases and 0 bases respectively, with 12 bases between them. This CDR3 has 16 residues. The CDR3: CASSFKQAPSGNTIYF. The CDR3 DNA is TGTGCCAGCAGCTTCAAACAGGCTCCCTCTGGAAACACCATATATTTT.

V and J are TRBV5-6 and TRBJ1-1, with no clear D. The V end lost 3 bases, the J end lost 0 bases, and 9 bases lay between the germline ends. Germline lookup yields CDR1 SGHDT and CDR2 YYEEEE. The CDR3 extends over 14 amino acids. The CDR3 loop reads CASSSGLVNTEAFF. As DNA, the CDR3 is TGTGCCAGCAGCTCAGGCTTAGTGAACACTGAAGCTTTCTTT.

The chain employs TRBV9 and TRBJ2-1; 13 bases match TRBD2. CDR1 and CDR2 from the germline V gene are SGDLS and YYNGEE. The J segment lost 3 bases and the V segment lost 3 bases, leaving 9 bases of the junction unmatched. CDR3 size: 18 residues. The CDR3 protein is CASSGTSGRAGDYNEQFF. The CDR3, as DNA: TGTGCCAGCAGCGGTACTAGCGGGAGGGCTGGAGACTACAATGAGCAGTTCTTC.

This sequence joins TRBV6-5 and TRBJ2-2; D is possibly TRBD2 (5 bases). The V end was cut by 0 bases, the J end by 0 bases, with 5 bases between. CDR3 length equals 15 residues. The germline V gene encodes CDR1 MNHEY and CDR2 SVGAGI. The CDR3 loop reads CASSYSGTNTGELFF. CDR3 DNA sequence: TGTGCCAGCAGTTACTCCGGGACGAACACCGGGGAGCTGTTTTTT.

The genes are TRBV30 and TRBJ1-5; D might be TRBD1 (5 bases). V lost 5 bases, J lost 2 bases, and 13 bases lay in between. CDR1 and CDR2 from the germline V gene are GTSNPN and SVGIG (reference sequence). This CDR3 region has 14 residues. DNA for the CDR3: TGTGCCTGGGGGGGGGTAGGAGGCAATCAGCCCCAGCATTTT. This gives the protein CAWGGVGGNQPQHF. The full variable domain, in which reference TRBV30 and TRBJ1-5 provide the parts outside the CDR3, is SQTIHQWPATLVQPVGSPLSLECTVEGTSNPNLYWYRQAAGRGLQLLFYSVGIGQISSEVPQNLSASRPQDRQFILSSKKLLLSDSGFYLCAWGGVGGNQPQHFGDGTRLSIL.

The J gene is TRBJ1-1, the V gene TRBV12-3 or TRBV12-4; D gene unclear. This CDR3 contains 13 residues. Trimming removed 3 bases from V and 0 bases from J, with 5 bases in between. CDR3 bases: TGTGCCAGCAGTTTCGAGTTGAACACTGAAGCTTTCTTT. Translated: CASSFELNTEAFF.

The rearrangement uses TRBV13 and TRBJ1-2, with TRBD1 matching over 7 bases. CDR3 length equals 13 residues. The junction had 1 base not matched to a gene; V was cut back by 4 bases and J by 2 bases. Germline V gene data show CDR1 as PRHDT and CDR2 as FYEKMQ (reference sequence). In nucleotides, the CDR3 is TGTGCCAGCAGCTCGGGACAGAACTATGGCTACACCTTC. This translates into CASSSGQNYGYTF.